Following are 18 T cell receptor beta chains from one sample sequenced in a study of tumour-infiltrating T cells in Burkitt lymphoma. Method: immunoSEQ multiplex PCR; TCRdb's copy keeps in-frame clones and lacks some. The repertoire holds about 1,500 clones, with 15% to 20% as singletons. The sample consisted of tumor tissue. Every receptor here comes from a human donor with Burkitt lymphoma.

The CDR3: CASSLGGDGQPQHF. In DNA, the CDR3 is TGCGCCAGCAGCTTGGGCGGGGATGGGCAGCCCCAGCATTTT. The rearrangement uses TRBV5-1 and TRBJ1-5; D gene ambiguous. There are 14 residues in the CDR3. Deletions cut 0 bases from V and 7 bases from J, with 11 bases between. Germline V gene lookup returns CDR1 SGHRS and CDR2 YFSETQ.

This sequence joins TRBV7-9 and TRBJ1-3; tentatively, D is TRBD1 (5 bases). The CDR3 loop spans 17 amino acids. Between the trimmed V and J ends, which lost 1 base and 1 base, there was a span of 14 bases. Germline V gene sequence: CDR1 SEHNR, CDR2 FQNEAQ (reference sequence). The CDR3 sequence is CASSLGTPRGSGNTIYF. CDR3 coding DNA: TGTGCCAGCAGCTTAGGTACACCGAGGGGTTCTGGAAACACCATATATTTT.

The chain combines TRBV7-8 with TRBJ2-3, with D possibly matching TRBD2 (5 bases). This CDR3 is built from 13 residues. Germline V gene lookup returns CDR1 SGHVS and CDR2 FQNEAQ. Trimming removed 3 bases at V and 4 bases at J, with 8 bases between. The CDR3 region has the DNA TGTGCCAGCAGCTTTCCTAGCTCAGATACGCAGTATTTT. Translating it yields CASSFPSSDTQYF.

This clone counts as large. The chain joins TRBV7-9 to TRBJ2-7; D uncertain. In germline, CDR1 is SEHNR, CDR2 FQNEAQ (reference sequence). This CDR3 is built from 13 residues. Trimming took 6 bases from V and 7 from J, leaving 16 bases between them. CDR3 amino acids: CASSPTQHGEQYF. The CDR3 DNA reads TGTGCCAGCAGTCCTACTCAGCATGGGGAGCAGTACTTC.

This clone was picked up a small number of times. This chain joins TRBV5-1 and TRBJ2-2; TRBD2 is a possible D gene (6 bases). With 4 bases removed from V and 8 bases from J, the gap between germline ends came to 12 bases. The CDR3 extends over 13 amino acids. Germline-derived CDR1 and CDR2 are SGHRS and YFSETQ. CDR3 region: CASSPGDKGELFF. Here the CDR3 DNA reads TGCGCCAGCAGCCCGGGAGACAAGGGGGAGCTGTTTTTT.

The V gene is TRBV27, the J gene TRBJ2-7, with 7 bases fitting TRBD2. Germline-derived CDR1 and CDR2 are MNHEY and SMNVEV (reference sequence). J lost 4 bases, V lost 9 bases, and 9 bases had no gene match. The CDR3 contains 13 residues. As DNA, the CDR3 is TGTGCCAGTAGTGGCGGGAGTTTTTACGAGCAGTACTTC. It yields the protein CASSGGSFYEQYF.

This clone occurred a few times. The CDR3 reads CASINIKGQPYEQYF. CDR3 nucleotides: TGTGCCAGCATCAATATAAAGGGACAGCCTTACGAGCAGTACTTC. This chain uses TRBV5-7 with TRBJ2-7; 7 nucleotides line up with TRBD1. TRBV5-7 is labeled an ORF, and its function is uncertain. CDR3 length: 15 residues. V was clipped by 6 bases and J by 4 bases; unmatched bases: 13.

The genes are TRBV7-7 and TRBJ2-3; 8 bases fit TRBD2. Germline lookup yields CDR1 SSHAT and CDR2 FNYEAQ (reference sequence). Trimming took 1 base from V and 0 from J; bases not matched to a gene: 3. This CDR3 spans 16 amino acids. CDR3 sequence (DNA): TGTGCCAGCAGCTTAGGAAGCGGGGGTAGCACAGATACGCAGTATTTT. It is translated as CASSLGSGGSTDTQYF.

The chain links TRBV5-1 to TRBJ1-1; TRBD1 might be the D (5 bases). Trimming cost V 4 bases and J 4 bases, with 17 bases left between them. The germline gives CDR1 SGHRS, CDR2 YFSETQ. This CDR3 is 15 amino acids long. CDR3 in DNA: TGCGCCAGCAGCATGGACACCCTAGCAGGCACTGAAGCTTTCTTT. This sequence encodes CASSMDTLAGTEAFF. The variable domain in full, with the rest retrieved from reference TRBV5-1 and TRBJ1-1, is KAGVTQTPRYLIKTRGQQVTLSCSPISGHRSVSWYQQTPGQGLQFLFEYFSETQRNKGNFPGRFSGRQFSNSRSEMNVSTLELGDSALYLCASSMDTLAGTEAFFGQGTRLTVV.

This rearrangement joins TRBV25-1 to TRBJ2-5; D remains unclear. The CDR3 has 10 amino acids. The germline V gene has CDR1 MGHDK and CDR2 SYGVNS. Trimming cost V 8 bases and J 5 bases, with 6 bases left between them. The CDR3 is CASGQETQYF. CDR3 nucleotide sequence: TGTGCCAGCGGCCAGGAGACCCAGTACTTC.

This clone was detected a few times. The V call is TRBV5-6, the J call TRBJ2-7, with TRBD2 matching 7 bases. CDR1 SGHDT and CDR2 YYEEEE come from the germline V gene. The CDR3 is 16 amino acids. V lost 3 bases and J lost 6; bases outside the gene matches: 15. The CDR3, as DNA: TGTGCCAGCAGCTCGCCCCTAGCGGAGGTGGCCTCCGAGCAGTACTTC. Its protein product is CASSSPLAEVASEQYF.

J is TRBJ2-7 and V is TRBV7-9; D is perhaps TRBD2 (5 bases). The CDR3 is 16 residues long. Germline loops: CDR1 SEHNR, CDR2 FQNEAQ (reference sequence). V lost 1 base and J 3 bases, leaving 16 bases between the germline ends. CDR3 sequence: CASSLVPGGPNYEQYF. In nucleotides, the CDR3 is TGTGCCAGCAGCTTAGTTCCGGGCGGGCCAAACTACGAGCAGTACTTC.

Comments on this clone: Additional DNA sequences in this sample encode the identical CDR3. This chain uses TRBV9 with TRBJ2-3; D unclear. The ends were cut back, 0 bases at V and 4 bases at J, with 6 bases in the middle. Per the germline V gene, CDR1 is SGDLS and CDR2 is YYNGEE. The CDR3 loop spans 13 amino acids. As DNA, the CDR3 is TGTGCCAGCAGCGTAGAGGTTCCAGATACGCAGTATTTT. Protein product: CASSVEVPDTQYF.

This clone was recorded a few times. CDR3 sequence: CASRPSPGQGPYEQYF. The DNA of the CDR3 is TGTGCCAGCAGACCTTCACCGGGACAGGGGCCATACGAGCAGTACTTC. V usage is TRBV27 and J usage is TRBJ2-7; 10 bases map to TRBD1. V was pared by 6 bases and J by 4 bases, with 12 bases of the junction left unmatched. The CDR3 totals 16 residues. From germline, CDR1 is MNHEY and CDR2 SMNVEV (reference sequence).

Regarding this clone: At one of its ends the junction is not consistent with the germline gene, which may arise from a read error. The chain has TRBV11-2 and TRBJ2-3, with D possibly called TRBD1 or TRBD2 (5 bases each). Germline CDR1 reads SGHAT; CDR2 reads FQNNGV. This CDR3 has 19 amino acids. CDR3 protein: CASSSRDRASPSSTDTRYF. The CDR3, as DNA: TGTGCCAGCAGCTCCCGGGACCGCGCCAGTCCCTCTAGCACAGATACGCGGTATTTT.

The DNA for the CDR3 is TGTGCCAGCAGCTTGGACGGGCTGAGGGAGCAGTACTTC. Translated, it gives CASSLDGLREQYF. V is TRBV7-2 and J is TRBJ2-7; D unclear. The CDR3 covers 13 residues. Trimming stripped 3 bases from V and 7 bases from J, with 13 bases between. Looked up from germline, CDR1 is SGHTA and CDR2 is FQGNSA.

The chain uses TRBV6-5 and TRBJ1-1, with a weak D call TRBD1 (6 bases). The length of the CDR3 is 15 residues. In germline, CDR1 is MNHEY, CDR2 SVGAGI. V lost 5 bases and J 4 bases, leaving 17 bases between the germline ends. This CDR3 reads CASSPRGNRGTEAFF. The CDR3 DNA is TGTGCCAGCAGTCCCAGGGGTAACAGAGGCACTGAAGCTTTCTTT.

The V and J genes are TRBV5-5 and TRBJ2-7, with D unclear. V lost 0 bases, J lost 1 base, and 5 bases lay in between. Germline CDR1 SGHKS, CDR2 YYEKEE (reference sequence). The CDR3 runs to 13 residues. CDR3 DNA sequence: TGTGCCAGCAGCTTGGTCCTTTCCTACGAGCAGTACTTC. Translation: CASSLVLSYEQYF.